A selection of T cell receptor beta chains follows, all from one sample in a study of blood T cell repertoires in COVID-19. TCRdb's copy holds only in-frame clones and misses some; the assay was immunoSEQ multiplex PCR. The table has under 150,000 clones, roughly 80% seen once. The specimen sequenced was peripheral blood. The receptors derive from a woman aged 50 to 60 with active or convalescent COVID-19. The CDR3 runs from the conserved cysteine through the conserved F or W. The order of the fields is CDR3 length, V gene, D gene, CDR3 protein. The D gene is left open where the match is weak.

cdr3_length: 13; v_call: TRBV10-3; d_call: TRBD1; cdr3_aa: CATTGGGNQPQHF
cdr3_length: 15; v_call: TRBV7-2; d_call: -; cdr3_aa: CASSLARGNTGELFF
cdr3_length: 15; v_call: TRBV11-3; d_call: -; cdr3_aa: CASSPTFGQLYGYTF
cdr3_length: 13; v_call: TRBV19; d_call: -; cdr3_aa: CASSIDSNYGYTF
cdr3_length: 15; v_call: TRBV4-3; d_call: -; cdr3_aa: CASSQGGASGNTIYF
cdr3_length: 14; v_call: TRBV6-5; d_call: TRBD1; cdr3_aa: CASRPGQMNTEAFF
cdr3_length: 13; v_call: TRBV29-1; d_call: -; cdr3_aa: CSGKRLDTGELFF
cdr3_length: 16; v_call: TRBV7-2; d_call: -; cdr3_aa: CASSSLGGSGGQPQHF
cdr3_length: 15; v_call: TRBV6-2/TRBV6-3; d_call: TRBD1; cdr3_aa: CASSYSTGWSYEQYF
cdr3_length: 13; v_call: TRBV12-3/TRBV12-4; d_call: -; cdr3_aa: CASAPADTYEQYF
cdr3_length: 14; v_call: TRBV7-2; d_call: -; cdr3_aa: CASSSRLAKNIQYF
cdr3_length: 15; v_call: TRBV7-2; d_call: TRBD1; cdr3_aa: CASSFRAGGNTEAFF
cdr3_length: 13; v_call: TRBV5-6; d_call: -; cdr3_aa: CASSFWQGETQYF
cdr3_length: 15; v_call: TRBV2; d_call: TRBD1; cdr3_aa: CASRVGTGGSSPLHF
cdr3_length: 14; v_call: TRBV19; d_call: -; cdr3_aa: CASSLRGLNTEAFF
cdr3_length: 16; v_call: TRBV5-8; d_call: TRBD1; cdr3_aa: CASSLGTGATNEKLFF
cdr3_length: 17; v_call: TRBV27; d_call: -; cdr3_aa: CASSSITQGYSNQPQHF
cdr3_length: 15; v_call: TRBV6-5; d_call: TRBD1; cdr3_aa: CASRSDRAGYNEQFF
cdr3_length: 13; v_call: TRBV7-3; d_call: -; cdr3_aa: CASSSGFGYGYTF
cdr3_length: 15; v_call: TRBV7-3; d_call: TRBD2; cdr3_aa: CASSPQREAYNEQFF
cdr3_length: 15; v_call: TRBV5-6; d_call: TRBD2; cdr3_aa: CASSPRTSGGYEQYF
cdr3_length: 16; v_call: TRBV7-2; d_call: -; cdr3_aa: CASSLRTGISGNTIYF
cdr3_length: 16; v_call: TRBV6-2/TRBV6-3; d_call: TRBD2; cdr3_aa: CASSYSILAGKNEQYF
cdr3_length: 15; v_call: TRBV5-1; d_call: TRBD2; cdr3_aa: CASSRLAGASGEQYF
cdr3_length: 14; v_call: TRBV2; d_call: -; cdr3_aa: CASSEQTASSPLHF
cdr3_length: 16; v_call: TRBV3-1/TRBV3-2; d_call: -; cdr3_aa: CASSPTGLTYTGELFF
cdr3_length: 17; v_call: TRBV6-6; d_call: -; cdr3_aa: CASSRHPGAATNEKLFF
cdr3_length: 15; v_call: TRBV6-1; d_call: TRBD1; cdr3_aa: CASSERGTGSYEQYF
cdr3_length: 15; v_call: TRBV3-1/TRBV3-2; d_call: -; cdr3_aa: CASSPRQGRELGYTF
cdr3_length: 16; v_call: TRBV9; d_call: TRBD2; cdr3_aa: CASSVSGGPSTDTQYF
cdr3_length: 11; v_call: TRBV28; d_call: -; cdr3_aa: CASSDMGKLFF
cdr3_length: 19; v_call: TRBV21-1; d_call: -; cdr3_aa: CASSQRRTGGPDFTDTQYF
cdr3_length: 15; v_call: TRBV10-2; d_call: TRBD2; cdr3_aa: CASRREAGGGDTQYF
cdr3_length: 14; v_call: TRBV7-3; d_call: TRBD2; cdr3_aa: CASSSTGLGETQYF
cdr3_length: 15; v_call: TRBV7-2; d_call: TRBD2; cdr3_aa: CASSLVLAELREQFF
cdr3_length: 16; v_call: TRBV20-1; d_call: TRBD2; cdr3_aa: CSASPSSGGPTYEQYF
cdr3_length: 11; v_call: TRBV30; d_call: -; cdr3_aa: CAWSLSNEQFF
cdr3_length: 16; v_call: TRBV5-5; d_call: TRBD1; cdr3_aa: CASTQTGTVGNQPQHF
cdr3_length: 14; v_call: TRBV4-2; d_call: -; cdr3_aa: CASSQDYRDSPLHF
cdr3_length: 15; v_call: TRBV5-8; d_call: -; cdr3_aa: CASSLAWGPNQPQHF
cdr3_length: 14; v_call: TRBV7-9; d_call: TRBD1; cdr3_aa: CASSQDRGSLEQYF
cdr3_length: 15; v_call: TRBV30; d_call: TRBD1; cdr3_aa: CAWSVRGGRVHGYTF
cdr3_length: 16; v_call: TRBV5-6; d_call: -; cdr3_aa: CASSPETGLGISGYTF
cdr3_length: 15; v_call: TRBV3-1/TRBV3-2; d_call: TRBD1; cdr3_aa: CASSYDRGPSYEQYF
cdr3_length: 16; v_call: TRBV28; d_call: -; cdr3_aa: CASSPTTGIGGNTIYF
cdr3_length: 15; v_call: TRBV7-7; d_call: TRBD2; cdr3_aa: CASSLAGGPRETQYF
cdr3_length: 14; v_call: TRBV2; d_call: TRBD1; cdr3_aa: CASSGDSNTGELFF
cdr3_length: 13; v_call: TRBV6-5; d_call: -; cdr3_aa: CASSWGVNYGYTF
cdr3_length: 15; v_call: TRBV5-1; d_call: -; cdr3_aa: CASSLAGHHQETQYF
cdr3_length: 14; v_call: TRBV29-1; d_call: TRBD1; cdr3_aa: CSVEETGVNTEAFF
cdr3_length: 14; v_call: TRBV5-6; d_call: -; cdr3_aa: CASSSGLSQETQYF
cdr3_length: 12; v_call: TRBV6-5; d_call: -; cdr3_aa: CASSLHPREQYF
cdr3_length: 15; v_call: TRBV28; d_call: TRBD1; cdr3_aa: CASSTRTGFNQPQHF
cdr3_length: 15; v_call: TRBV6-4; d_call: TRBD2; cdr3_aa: CASTPGLAGYYEQYF
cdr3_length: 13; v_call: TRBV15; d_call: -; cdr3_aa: CATSPGYQETQYF
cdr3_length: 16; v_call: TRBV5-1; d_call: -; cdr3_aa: CASSLAAGAMNTEAFF
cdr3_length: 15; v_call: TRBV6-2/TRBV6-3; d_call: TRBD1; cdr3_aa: CASSYSRQGNSPLHF